The 25 T cell receptor beta chains reported below all come from one sample, sequenced in a study of cytomegalovirus exposure and HLA in healthy donors. PCR employed 60 Vbeta and 13 Jbeta primers. This table comes from immunoSEQ multiplex PCR, and its TCRdb copy is limited to in-frame clones, with some not included. The sample holds 98,000 or so clones, roughly four fifths seen once. Sample: PBMCs. The receptors stem from a female donor in good health and CMV-seronegative.

The chain employs TRBV9 and TRBJ1-3, with D possibly TRBD1 on 5 matching bases. The CDR3 has 15 amino acids. Germline-derived CDR1 and CDR2 are SGDLS and YYNGEE. The germline V and J ends were trimmed by 0 bases and 8 bases, with 15 bases remaining between them. The CDR3 sequence is CASSVGAGDEDTIYF. The CDR3 coding sequence is TGTGCCAGCAGCGTAGGTGCGGGGGATGAGGACACCATATATTTT.

The rearrangement joins TRBV7-3 to TRBJ2-1; 8 bases are shared with TRBD2. The CDR3 length is 14 residues. V gave up 5 bases and J gave up 8 bases; unmatched junction bases: 8. The germline V gene has CDR1 SGHTA and CDR2 FQGTGA. The CDR3 nucleotides are TGTGCCAGCAGCCCCCTGGCGGGGGGCCATGAGCAGTTCTTC. Protein product: CASSPLAGGHEQFF.

This clone was detected a few times. The chain combines TRBV11-3 with TRBJ1-1; a weak D match, TRBD1 (5 bases). V shed 4 bases and J shed 4 bases, with 10 bases lying between them. This CDR3 comprises 13 residues. Germline loops: CDR1 SGHNT, CDR2 YENEEA. CDR3 DNA sequence: TGTGCCAGCAGCTCCGGGGGGACCACTGAAGCTTTCTTT. Its translation is CASSSGGTTEAFF.

The V and J genes are TRBV5-4 and TRBJ2-7; D remains ambiguous. Germline assignment: CDR1 SGHNT and CDR2 YYREEE (reference sequence). With 3 bases removed from V and 4 bases from J, the gap between germline ends came to 8 bases. The CDR3 covers 12 residues. CDR3 sequence: CASSSTDYEQYF. In DNA, the CDR3 is TGTGCCAGCAGCTCCACTGATTACGAGCAGTACTTC.

J is TRBJ1-1 and V is TRBV9, with a tentative D call TRBD1 (5 bases). Germline V gene lookup returns CDR1 SGDLS and CDR2 YYNGEE. Trimming left V 4 bases short and J 1 base short, with 14 bases between. The CDR3 spans 15 residues. CDR3 sequence reads: CASSPLGGGNTEAFF. CDR3 in DNA: TGTGCCAGCAGCCCCCTCGGGGGGGGGAACACTGAAGCTTTCTTT. The full variable domain, in which reference TRBV9 and TRBJ1-1 provide the parts outside the CDR3, is DSGVTQTPKHLITATGQRVTLRCSPRSGDLSVYWYQQSLDQGLQFLIQYYNGEERAKGNILERFSAQQFPDLHSELNLSSLELGDSALYFCASSPLGGGNTEAFFGQGTRLTVV.

The sample holds a few counts of this clone. J is TRBJ2-3 and V is TRBV5-4, with a possible D match to TRBD1 (5 bases). Trimming took 5 bases from V and 4 from J, leaving 17 bases between them. This CDR3 comprises 15 residues. Germline V lookup: CDR1 SGHNT, CDR2 YYREEE (reference sequence). CDR3 sequence: CASSGAQGAADTQYF. The CDR3 region has the DNA TGTGCCAGCAGTGGGGCGCAGGGTGCGGCAGATACGCAGTATTTT. Using reference TRBV5-4 and TRBJ2-3 for the parts outside the CDR3, the full variable domain is ETGVTQSPTHLIKTRGQQVTLRCSSQSGHNTVSWYQQALGQGPQFIFQYYREEENGRGNFPPRFSGLQFPNYSSELNVNALELDDSALYLCASSGAQGAADTQYFGPGTRLTVL.

The sample holds one count of this clone. This chain joins TRBV28 and TRBJ2-7, with D possibly matching TRBD1 (6 bases). The CDR3 contains 14 residues. V was clipped by 1 base and J by 1 base, with 8 bases between them. Germline V lookup: CDR1 MDHEN, CDR2 SYDVKM. The CDR3 loop reads CASSLFQGSYEQYF. The DNA of the CDR3 is TGTGCCAGCAGTTTATTTCAGGGGTCCTACGAGCAGTACTTC.

With respect to this clone: At one end, the junction sequence differs from germline, possibly due to a read error. The chain combines TRBV5-6 with TRBJ2-7; 8 nucleotides align to TRBD1. This CDR3 has 11 amino acids. Per the germline V gene, CDR1 is SGHDT and CDR2 is YYEEEE. CDR3 nucleotides: TGTGCCAGCAGCCCGGGACAGGCTACCGACTTC. Its translation is CASSPGQATDF.

The count of this clone is one. The J gene is TRBJ2-1, the V gene TRBV10-3; TRBD1 matches 12 bases. CDR3 length equals 16 residues. The V and J ends lost 4 bases and 9 bases, in that order; junction bases with no gene match: 10. In germline, CDR1 is ENHRY, CDR2 SYGVKD. CDR3: CAISASGTGGLSEQFF. CDR3 nucleotides: TGTGCCATCAGTGCTTCCGGGACAGGGGGCTTGAGTGAGCAGTTCTTC.

V is TRBV4-1 and J is TRBJ1-5; possible D gene TRBD1, 6 bases. The V gene's germline CDR1 is MGHRA and CDR2 YSYEKL. The ends were cut back, 1 base at V and 7 bases at J, with 20 bases in the middle. This CDR3 region has 17 residues. CDR3 region: CASSQASKRQGIQPQHF. The CDR3 DNA reads as TGCGCCAGCAGCCAAGCCTCAAAGCGGCAGGGGATACAGCCCCAGCATTTT.

The CDR3 region has the DNA TGTGCCAGCACCTTACTAGCGGGAGTGAACGAGCAGTACTTC. Translating gives CASTLLAGVNEQYF. This sequence joins TRBV6-6 and TRBJ2-7, with TRBD2 matching over 11 bases. This CDR3 region has 14 residues. The V gene's germline CDR1 is MNHNY and CDR2 SVGAGI (reference sequence). The ends lost 7 bases at V and 5 bases at J; junction bases unmatched: 7.

The chain employs TRBV11-2 and TRBJ1-1; TRBD1 matches 8 bases. From germline, CDR1 is SGHAT and CDR2 FQNNGV. The V and J ends lost 2 bases and 3 bases, in that order; junction bases with no gene match: 5. The CDR3 runs 15 residues. This CDR3 is CASSLPPGGDTEAFF. The DNA of the CDR3 is TGTGCCAGCAGCTTACCGCCAGGGGGCGACACTGAAGCTTTCTTT.

J is TRBJ2-7 and V is TRBV29-1; a weak D match, TRBD2 (5 bases). The V end lost 2 bases, the J end lost 2 bases, and 13 bases lay between the germline ends. Germline CDR1 SQVTM, CDR2 ANQGSEA. CDR3 length: 14 amino acids. DNA of the CDR3: TGCAGCGTTGAAATGGCAGGACTCCCCTACGAGCAGTACTTC. Protein: CSVEMAGLPYEQYF.

V is TRBV10-1 and J is TRBJ2-5; D may be TRBD2 (6 bases). CDR1 WNHNN and CDR2 SYGVQD come from the germline V gene (reference sequence). The CDR3 is 11 amino acids. V was pared by 2 bases and J by 14 bases, with 12 bases between. CDR3 loop: CASSEKAGIYF. Written as DNA, the CDR3 is TGCGCCAGCAGTGAGAAAGCGGGCATTTACTTC.

The chain carries TRBV4-3 and TRBJ2-1; a weak D match, TRBD2 (5 bases). The germline V and J ends were trimmed by 0 bases and 6 bases, with 18 bases remaining between them. This CDR3 is 17 amino acids long. Germline V gene sequence: CDR1 LGHNA, CDR2 YSLEER. CDR3 region: CASSQDRTVGMFNEQFF. DNA for the CDR3: TGCGCCAGCAGCCAAGATAGGACTGTGGGGATGTTCAATGAGCAGTTCTTC.

The chain links TRBV7-6 to TRBJ2-5, with 9 bases that match TRBD1. The J call may be faulty, since TRBJ2-7 better matches the DNA end. The germline V gene encodes CDR1 SGHVS and CDR2 FNYEAQ. This CDR3 is built from 15 residues. As DNA, the CDR3 is TGTGCCAGCAGCTCCGGGACAGGGCTCAACTACGAGCAGTACTTC. Protein product: CASSSGTGLNYEQYF.

V and J are TRBV19 and TRBJ2-3; D is uncertain. Trimming pared 3 bases from V and 6 bases from J, leaving 7 bases between. The CDR3 has 12 amino acids. Germline V gives CDR1 LNHDA, CDR2 SQIVND (reference sequence). CDR3 in amino acids: CASSITEDTQYF. The CDR3 coding sequence is TGTGCCAGTAGTATTACGGAGGATACGCAGTATTTT.

The gene calls are TRBV4-1 and TRBJ2-7; TRBD2 agrees at 7 bases. The V segment lost 4 bases and the J segment 2 bases; nucleotides outside the gene matches: 11. The CDR3 runs 16 residues. Germline lookup yields CDR1 MGHRA and CDR2 YSYEKL. CDR3: CASSPGGGRGTYEQYF. As DNA, the CDR3 is TGCGCCAGCAGCCCCGGTGGGGGGAGGGGAACCTACGAGCAGTACTTC.

This rearrangement joins TRBV6-5 to TRBJ2-3, with D hard to call. Germline loops: CDR1 MNHEY, CDR2 SVGAGI. The germline V and J ends were trimmed by 5 bases and 12 bases, with 15 bases remaining between them. This CDR3 is 12 amino acids long. The CDR3 loop reads CASSQRGGEQYF. In DNA, the CDR3 is TGTGCCAGCAGTCAACGAGGCGGCGAACAGTATTTT.

The gene calls are TRBV7-9 and TRBJ1-5, with TRBD1 matching 8 bases. CDR1 SEHNR and CDR2 FQNEAQ come from the germline V gene (reference sequence). The V and J ends lost 4 bases and 2 bases, in that order; junction bases with no gene match: 1. This CDR3 has 14 amino acids. CDR3: CASSSTGGNQPQHF. As DNA, the CDR3 is TGTGCCAGCAGCTCGACAGGGGGCAATCAGCCCCAGCATTTT.

The rearrangement links TRBV10-1 to TRBJ2-7; 7 positions agree with TRBD1. CDR3 length: 14 residues. Germline-derived CDR1 and CDR2 are WNHNN and SYGVQD (reference sequence). The V and J ends lost 7 bases and 0 bases, in that order; junction bases with no gene match: 6. The CDR3 is CASTPTGSSYEQYF. DNA of the CDR3: TGCGCCAGCACCCCGACAGGGTCCTCCTACGAGCAGTACTTC.

This clone ranks as medium-sized. This sequence joins TRBV7-9 and TRBJ1-1; D is uncertain. Germline V gene data show CDR1 as SEHNR and CDR2 as FQNEAQ (reference sequence). This CDR3 spans 13 amino acids. Trimming took 1 base from V and 7 from J, leaving 10 bases between them. CDR3 loop: CASSLGWRSEAFF. As DNA, the CDR3 is TGTGCCAGCAGCTTAGGGTGGAGGAGTGAAGCTTTCTTT.

This chain connects TRBV28 to TRBJ1-2; 9 nucleotides line up with TRBD1. The CDR3 is 15 amino acids. Germline-derived CDR1 and CDR2 are MDHEN and SYDVKM. After removal of 7 bases from V and 4 bases from J, the junction contained 10 bases not matched to a gene. The DNA of the CDR3 is TGTGCCAGCACCAACGAAATGGGACAGGGCTATGGCTACACCTTC. This encodes CASTNEMGQGYGYTF.

Comments on this clone: At one end the junction does not follow the germline gene, possibly because of a read error. The CDR3 coding sequence is TGTGCTAGCAGCCTGCTAGCGGGGGGAAACGGGAATGAGCAGTTCTTC. Protein product: CASSLLAGGNGNEQFF. V and J are TRBV7-7 and TRBJ2-1; 11 bases are shared with TRBD2. The CDR3 has 16 amino acids. Germline CDR1 reads SSHAT; CDR2 reads FNYEAQ (reference sequence). Using reference TRBV7-7 and TRBJ2-1 for the parts outside the CDR3, the full variable domain is GAGVSQSPRYKVTKRGQDVTLRCDPISSHATLYWYQQALGQGPEFLTYFNYEAQPDKSGLPSDRFSAERPEGSISTLTIQRTEQRDSAMYRCASSLLAGGNGNEQFFGPGTRLTVL.

The V call is TRBV9, the J call TRBJ2-2; D perhaps matches TRBD1 (6 bases). The CDR3 consists of 15 residues. The V gene lost 4 bases and the J gene lost 0 bases, with 10 bases spanning the gap. Germline values: CDR1 SGDLS, CDR2 YYNGEE. CDR3 sequence (DNA): TGTGCCAGCAGCCCCGGACAGACGAACACCGGGGAGCTGTTTTTT. It is translated as CASSPGQTNTGELFF.